This passage covers 7 T cell receptor beta chains from one sample sequenced in a study of T cells in pancreatic ductal adenocarcinoma. Sequenced by immunoSEQ multiplex PCR; TCRdb stores in-frame clones only, minus some. Of over 85,000 clones listed, more than 90% are singletons. Selected pancreatic ductal adenocarcinoma patients had undergone surgery without neoadjuvant therapy. The source material was PBMCs. The origin of the receptors is a human donor with pancreatic ductal adenocarcinoma.

The V call is TRBV6-7, the J call TRBJ1-5; D possibly corresponds to TRBD1 (5 bases). TRBV6-7 is an ORF, and what it does is uncertain. V lost 2 bases and J 2 bases, leaving 16 bases between the germline ends. The CDR3 runs to 17 residues. The CDR3 sequence is CASSYPGGAGRNQPQHF. Written as DNA, the CDR3 is TGTGCCAGCAGTTACCCCGGTGGGGCTGGGCGCAATCAGCCCCAGCATTTT.

This clone appeared a single time. The same CDR3 is also encoded by other DNA sequences in this sample. The J gene is TRBJ1-4, the V gene TRBV5-6, with D possibly TRBD1 on 6 matching bases. The CDR3 has 14 residues. Germline CDR1 SGHDT, CDR2 YYEEEE. Between the trimmed V and J ends, which lost 0 bases and 7 bases, there was a span of 10 bases. The CDR3 is CASSLGQGSEKLFF. The CDR3 nucleotides are TGTGCCAGCAGCTTGGGGCAGGGGAGTGAAAAACTGTTTTTT.

The rearrangement links TRBV2 to TRBJ1-5, with D possibly being TRBD1 (5 bases). CDR1 SNHLY and CDR2 FYNNEI come from the germline V gene. The CDR3 extends over 13 amino acids. V shed 5 bases and J shed 6 bases, with 11 bases lying between them. The CDR3 DNA reads as TGTGCCAGCAGTACCAGGGATAGTCAGCCCCAGCATTTT. Protein sequence: CASSTRDSQPQHF.

The genes are TRBV7-8 and TRBJ2-2; possibly TRBD2 for D (5 bases). CDR3 length: 15 amino acids. V shed 2 bases and J shed 3 bases, with 10 bases lying between them. The V gene's germline CDR1 is SGHVS and CDR2 FQNEAQ. CDR3 nucleotides: TGTGCCAGCAGCTTACTTCTCGGGGACACCGGGGAGCTGTTTTTT. Translated: CASSLLLGDTGELFF. Drawing the rest from reference TRBV7-8 and TRBJ2-2, the complete variable domain is GAGVSQSPRYKVAKRGQDVALRCDPISGHVSLFWYQQALGQGPEFLTYFQNEAQLDKSGLPSDRFFAERPEGSVSTLKIQRTQQEDSAVYLCASSLLLGDTGELFFGEGSRLTVL.

This clone appeared once. The chain employs TRBV9 and TRBJ2-3, with 7 nucleotides matching TRBD2. The CDR3 is made up of 16 amino acids. J gave up 0 bases and V 2 bases, and 6 bases lay outside the gene matches. CDR1 is SGDLS and CDR2 is YYNGEE in the germline V gene. The CDR3 nucleotides read TGTGCCAGCAGCGTCGGGGGGAGGGACAGCACAGATACGCAGTATTTT. It translates to CASSVGGRDSTDTQYF.

This chain connects TRBV5-1 to TRBJ2-7; D unresolved. With 0 bases removed from V and 2 bases from J, the gap between germline ends came to 9 bases. The CDR3 is made up of 14 amino acids. Germline CDR1 and CDR2: SGHRS and YFSETQ. The CDR3 loop reads CASSLAPTPYEQYF. CDR3 in DNA: TGCGCCAGCAGCTTGGCCCCCACTCCCTACGAGCAGTACTTC.

The DNA of the CDR3 is TGTGCCTGCCCCCTAGGTGGCAGCGTCTATGGCTACACCTTC. As protein: CACPLGGSVYGYTF. The chain joins TRBV30 to TRBJ1-2, with D uncertain. The CDR3 is made up of 14 amino acids. Germline lookup yields CDR1 GTSNPN and CDR2 SVGIG (reference sequence). Trimming shortened V by 6 bases and J by 4 bases, and 18 bases separated the two germline ends.